This T cell receptor (beta chain) came from a study of early T cells in non-severe SARS-CoV-2 infection. Study-level background: The study sequenced bulk RNA from unsorted whole blood, with chains unpaired. Study-level points and caveats: The study's VDJdb matching favored anti-spike CD8 responses and missed private and CD4 specificities.

TCRdb reanalysed the 5' RACE reads using MiXCR and keeps one entry per CDR3 protein. The repertoire has fewer than 100,000 distinct CDR3 sequences, around a tenth of them found once; the top ten carry roughly 5%. This clonotype was seen repeatedly, ten times or more. Its antigen remains unknown. What was sequenced was whole blood. The sequence came from an adult who was a healthcare worker with PCR-confirmed SARS-CoV-2 infection or an uninfected control (not recorded which).

CDR3 in amino acids: CSSELYNEQFF. The CDR3 bases are TGCAGCTCCGAACTTTACAATGAGCAGTTCTTC. The rearrangement joins TRBV29-1 to TRBJ2-1; D gene uncertain. The germline CDR1 and CDR2 sequences are SQVTM and ANQGSEA. V was trimmed by 8 bases and J by 4 bases, leaving 9 bases between them. The CDR3 length is 11 residues.